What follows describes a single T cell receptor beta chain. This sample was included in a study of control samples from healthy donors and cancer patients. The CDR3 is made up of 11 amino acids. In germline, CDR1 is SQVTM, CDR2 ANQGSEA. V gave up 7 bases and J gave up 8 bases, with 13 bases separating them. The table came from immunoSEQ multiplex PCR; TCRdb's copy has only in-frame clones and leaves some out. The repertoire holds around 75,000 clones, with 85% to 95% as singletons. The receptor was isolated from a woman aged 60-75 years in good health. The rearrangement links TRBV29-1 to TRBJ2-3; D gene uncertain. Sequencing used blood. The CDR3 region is CSAVTGVTQYF. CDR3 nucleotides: TGCAGCGCTGTCACGGGCGTTACGCAGTATTTT.